This entry describes one T cell receptor beta chain. Its specificity is unknown. This sample was included in a study of CD8 T cells in Susac syndrome. General observations from the study: TCR sequencing and HLA analysis covered a relatively small number of individuals.

Reverse transcription of roughly 0.45 to 1 ug RNA used random hexamers. Amplification of TCR beta CDR3 by immunoSEQ multiplex PCR spanned 54 Vbeta and 13 Jbeta. Each CDR3 protein is one row after TCRdb ran MiXCR on the immunoSEQ multiplex PCR reads. The data contain around 300,000 distinct CDR3 sequences, about 90% of them seen just once; the ten biggest clones take up approximately 0.065%. The multiple sclerosis control group comprised treatment-naive patients with stable or active relapsing-remitting disease. Negative isolation yielded CD8+ and CD4+ T cells; FACS enriched TEMRA cells. Germline V lookup: CDR1 SGHAT, CDR2 FQNNGV. The CDR3 contains 15 residues. Trimming took 4 bases from V and 4 from J, leaving 13 bases between them.

The sample taken for sequencing was CD4+ T cells from PBMCs. V usage is TRBV11-2 and J usage is TRBJ2-2, with D uncertain. The TCR sequence derives from a human donor with multiple sclerosis. CDR3 protein: CASSWSVGGTGELFF. The DNA for the CDR3 is TGTGCCAGCAGCTGGAGTGTGGGCGGCACCGGGGAGCTGTTTTTT.